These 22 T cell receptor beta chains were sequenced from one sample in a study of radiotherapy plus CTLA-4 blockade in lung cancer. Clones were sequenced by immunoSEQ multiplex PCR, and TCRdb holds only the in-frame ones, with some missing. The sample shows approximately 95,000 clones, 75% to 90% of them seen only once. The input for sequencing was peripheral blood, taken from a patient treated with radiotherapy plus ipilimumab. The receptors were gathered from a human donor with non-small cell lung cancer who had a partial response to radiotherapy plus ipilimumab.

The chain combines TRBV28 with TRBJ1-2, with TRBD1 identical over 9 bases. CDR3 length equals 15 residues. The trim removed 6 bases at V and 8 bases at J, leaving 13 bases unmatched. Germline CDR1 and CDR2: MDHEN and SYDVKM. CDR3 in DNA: TGTGCCAGCAGGTACCTAAACAGGGGGCAGGGGGGCTACACCTTC. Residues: CASRYLNRGQGGYTF.

CDR3 sequence (DNA): TGTGCCAGCAGCGTAGCCCAAAGGACAGGGTTCGACACAGATACGCAGTATTTT. It yields the protein CASSVAQRTGFDTDTQYF. The V call is TRBV9, the J call TRBJ2-3; 8 positions agree with TRBD1. J gave up 2 bases and V 0 bases, and 11 bases lay outside the gene matches. From germline, CDR1 is SGDLS and CDR2 YYNGEE. CDR3 length: 18 residues.

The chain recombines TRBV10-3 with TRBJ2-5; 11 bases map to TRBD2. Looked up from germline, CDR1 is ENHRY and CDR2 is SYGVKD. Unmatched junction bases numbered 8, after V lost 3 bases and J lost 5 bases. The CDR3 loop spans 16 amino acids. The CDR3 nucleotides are TGTGCCATCAGTGACAGTAGCGGGAGGGATATGGAGACCCAGTACTTC. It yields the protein CAISDSSGRDMETQYF.

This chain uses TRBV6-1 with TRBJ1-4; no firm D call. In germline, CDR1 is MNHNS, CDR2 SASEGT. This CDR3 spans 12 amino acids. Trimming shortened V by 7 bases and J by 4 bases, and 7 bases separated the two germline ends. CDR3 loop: CASMRVNEKLFF. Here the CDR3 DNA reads TGTGCCAGCATGCGAGTTAATGAAAAACTGTTTTTT.

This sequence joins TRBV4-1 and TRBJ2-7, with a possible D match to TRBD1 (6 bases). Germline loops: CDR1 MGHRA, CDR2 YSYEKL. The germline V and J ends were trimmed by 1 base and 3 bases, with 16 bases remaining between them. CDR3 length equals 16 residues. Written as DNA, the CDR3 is TGCGCCAGCAGCCAAGCCCCCGGACAGAAAATCTACGAGCAGTACTTC. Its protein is CASSQAPGQKIYEQYF.

CDR3 bases: TGTGCCAGCAGCCGCTCGTTGGGGGCGCTCGGGGCCAACGTCCTGACTTTC. This codes for CASSRSLGALGANVLTF. V and J are TRBV11-2 and TRBJ2-6; weak D call: TRBD1 (6 bases). The length of the CDR3 is 17 residues. CDR1 SGHAT and CDR2 FQNNGV come from the germline V gene. Trimming took off 5 bases at V and 4 bases at J, with 18 bases between the two ends. The whole variable domain, remainder taken from reference TRBV11-2 and TRBJ2-6, is EAGVAQSPRYKIIEKRQSVAFWCNPISGHATLYWYQQILGQGPKLLIQFQNNGVVDDSQLPKDRFSAERLKGVDSTLKIQPAKLEDSAVYLCASSRSLGALGANVLTFGAGSRLTVL.

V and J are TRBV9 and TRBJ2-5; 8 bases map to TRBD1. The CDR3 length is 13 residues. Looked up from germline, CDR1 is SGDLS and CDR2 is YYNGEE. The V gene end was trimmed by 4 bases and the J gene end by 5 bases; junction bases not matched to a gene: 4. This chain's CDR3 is CASSRTGRETQYF. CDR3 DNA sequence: TGTGCCAGCAGCAGGACAGGGAGGGAGACCCAGTACTTC.

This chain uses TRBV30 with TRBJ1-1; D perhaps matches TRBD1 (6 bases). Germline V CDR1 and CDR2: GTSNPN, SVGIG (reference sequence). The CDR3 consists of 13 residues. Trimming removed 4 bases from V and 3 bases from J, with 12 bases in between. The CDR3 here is CAWIPGADTEAFF. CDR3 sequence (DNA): TGTGCCTGGATACCAGGGGCGGACACTGAAGCTTTCTTT.

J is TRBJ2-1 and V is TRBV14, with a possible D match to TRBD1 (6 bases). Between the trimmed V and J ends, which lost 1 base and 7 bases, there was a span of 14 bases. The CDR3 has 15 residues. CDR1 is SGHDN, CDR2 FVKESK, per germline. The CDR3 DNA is TGTGCCAGCAGCCAAGTTTACAGGGCCGGGAATGAGCAGTTCTTC. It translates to CASSQVYRAGNEQFF.

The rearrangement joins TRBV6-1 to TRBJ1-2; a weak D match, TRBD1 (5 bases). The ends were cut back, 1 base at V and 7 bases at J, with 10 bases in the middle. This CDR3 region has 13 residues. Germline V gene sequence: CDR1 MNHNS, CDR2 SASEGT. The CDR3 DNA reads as TGTGCCAGCAGTGAAGAGGGGTTGGGTGGCTACACCTTC. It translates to CASSEEGLGGYTF.

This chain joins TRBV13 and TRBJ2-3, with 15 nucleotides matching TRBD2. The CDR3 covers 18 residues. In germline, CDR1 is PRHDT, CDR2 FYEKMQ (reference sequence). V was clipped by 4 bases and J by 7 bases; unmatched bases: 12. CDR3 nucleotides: TGTGCCAGCAGCTCCGTCGGACTAGCGGGAGGGTTTCAATATACGCAGTATTTT. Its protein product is CASSSVGLAGGFQYTQYF.

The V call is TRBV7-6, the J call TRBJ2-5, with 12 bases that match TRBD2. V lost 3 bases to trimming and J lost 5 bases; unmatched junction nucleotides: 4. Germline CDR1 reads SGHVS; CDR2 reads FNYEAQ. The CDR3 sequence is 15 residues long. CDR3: CASSFAGTSGETQYF. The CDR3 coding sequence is TGTGCCAGCAGCTTCGCCGGGACTAGCGGGGAGACCCAGTACTTC.

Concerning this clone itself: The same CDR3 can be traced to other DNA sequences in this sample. The CDR3 sequence: CASTTSGYTDTQYF. The CDR3 DNA sequence: TGCGCCAGCACGACTAGCGGGTACACAGATACGCAGTATTTT. The V and J genes are TRBV5-1 and TRBJ2-3; 10 bases map to TRBD2. In germline, CDR1 is SGHRS, CDR2 YFSETQ. This CDR3 has 14 amino acids. With 6 bases clipped from V and 2 bases from J, the junction kept 3 bases outside the gene matches.

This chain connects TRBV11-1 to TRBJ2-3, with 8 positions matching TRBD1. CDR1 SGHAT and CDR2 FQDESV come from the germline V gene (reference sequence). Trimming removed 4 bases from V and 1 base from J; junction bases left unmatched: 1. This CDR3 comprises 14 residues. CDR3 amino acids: CASSWGQGTDTQYF. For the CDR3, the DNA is TGTGCCAGCAGCTGGGGACAGGGCACAGATACGCAGTATTTT.

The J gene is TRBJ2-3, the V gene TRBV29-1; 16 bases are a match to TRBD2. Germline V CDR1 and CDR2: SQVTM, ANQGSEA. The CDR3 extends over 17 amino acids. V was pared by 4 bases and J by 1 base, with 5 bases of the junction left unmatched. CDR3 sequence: CSVAGTSGRGGTDTQYF. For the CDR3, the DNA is TGCAGCGTTGCCGGGACTAGCGGGAGGGGAGGCACAGATACGCAGTATTTT.

The CDR3 is CASSQSGRTTDTQYF. CDR3 nucleotides: TGTGCCAGCAGCCAAAGCGGGAGAACGACAGATACGCAGTATTTT. The chain employs TRBV11-3 and TRBJ2-3; 8 nucleotides match TRBD2. Germline CDR1 is SGHNT and CDR2 is YENEEA. The V gene end was trimmed by 5 bases and the J gene end by 3 bases; junction bases not matched to a gene: 7. This CDR3 is 15 amino acids long.

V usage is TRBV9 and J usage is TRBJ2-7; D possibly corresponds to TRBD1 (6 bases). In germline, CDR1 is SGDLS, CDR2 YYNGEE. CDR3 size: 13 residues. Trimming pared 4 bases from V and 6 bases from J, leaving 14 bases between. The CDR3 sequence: CASSTGQSGEQYF. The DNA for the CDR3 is TGTGCCAGCAGCACTGGACAGAGCGGCGAGCAGTACTTC.

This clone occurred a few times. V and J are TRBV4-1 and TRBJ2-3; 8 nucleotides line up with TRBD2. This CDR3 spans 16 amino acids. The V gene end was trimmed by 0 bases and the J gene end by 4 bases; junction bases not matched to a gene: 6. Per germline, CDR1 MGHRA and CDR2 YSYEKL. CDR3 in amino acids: CASSQDLSGRADTQYF. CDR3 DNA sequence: TGCGCCAGCAGCCAAGATCTGTCCGGGAGGGCAGATACGCAGTATTTT.

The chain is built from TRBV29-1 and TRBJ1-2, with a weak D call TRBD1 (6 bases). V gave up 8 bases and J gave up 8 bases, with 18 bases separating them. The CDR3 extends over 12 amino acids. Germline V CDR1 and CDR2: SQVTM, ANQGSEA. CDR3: CSSEGDKRGYTF. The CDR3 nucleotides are TGCAGCTCCGAGGGGGACAAGAGGGGCTACACCTTC.

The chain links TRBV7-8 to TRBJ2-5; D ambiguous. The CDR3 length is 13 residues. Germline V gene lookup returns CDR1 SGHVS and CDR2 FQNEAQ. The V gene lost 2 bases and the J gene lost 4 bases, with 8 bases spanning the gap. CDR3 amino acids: CASSLPGLETQYF. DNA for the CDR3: TGTGCCAGCAGCTTACCTGGCCTAGAGACCCAGTACTTC.

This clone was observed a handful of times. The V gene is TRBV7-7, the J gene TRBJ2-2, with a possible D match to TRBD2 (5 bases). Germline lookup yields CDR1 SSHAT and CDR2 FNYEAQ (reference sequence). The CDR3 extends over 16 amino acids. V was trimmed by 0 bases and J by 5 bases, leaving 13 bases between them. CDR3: CASSLAGATGTGELFF. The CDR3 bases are TGTGCCAGCAGCTTAGCGGGAGCGACGGGGACCGGGGAGCTGTTTTTT.

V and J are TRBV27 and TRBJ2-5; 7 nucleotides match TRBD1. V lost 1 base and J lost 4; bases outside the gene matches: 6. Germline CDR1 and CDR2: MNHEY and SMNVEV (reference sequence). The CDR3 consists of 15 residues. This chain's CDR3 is CASSLYRGNSETQYF. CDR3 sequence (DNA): TGTGCCAGCAGTTTATACAGGGGAAACTCAGAGACCCAGTACTTC.